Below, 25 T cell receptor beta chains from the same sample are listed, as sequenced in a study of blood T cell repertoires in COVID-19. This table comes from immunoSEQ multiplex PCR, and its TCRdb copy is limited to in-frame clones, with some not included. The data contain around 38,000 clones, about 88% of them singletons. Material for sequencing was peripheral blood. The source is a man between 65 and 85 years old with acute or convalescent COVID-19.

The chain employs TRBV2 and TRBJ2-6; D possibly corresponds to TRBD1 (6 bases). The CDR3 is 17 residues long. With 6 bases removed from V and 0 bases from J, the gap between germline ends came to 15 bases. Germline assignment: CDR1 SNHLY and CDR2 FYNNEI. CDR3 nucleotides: TGTGCCAGCAGCCGGGCAGGGGTCCGCTCTGGGGCCAACGTCCTGACTTTC. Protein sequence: CASSRAGVRSGANVLTF.

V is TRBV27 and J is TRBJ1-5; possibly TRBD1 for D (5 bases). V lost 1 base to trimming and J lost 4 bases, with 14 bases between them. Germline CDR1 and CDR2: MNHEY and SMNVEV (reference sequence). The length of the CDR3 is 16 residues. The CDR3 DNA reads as TGTGCCAGCAGTTTATTTCCCCTAGGGGTAAATCAGCCCCAGCATTTT. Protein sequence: CASSLFPLGVNQPQHF.

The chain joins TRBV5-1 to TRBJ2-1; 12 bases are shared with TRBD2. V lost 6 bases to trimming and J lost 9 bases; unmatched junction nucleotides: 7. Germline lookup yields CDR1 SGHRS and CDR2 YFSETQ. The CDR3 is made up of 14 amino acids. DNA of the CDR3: TGCGCCAGCACAGAAACTAGCGGGGGGACTGAGCAGTTCTTC. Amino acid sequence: CASTETSGGTEQFF. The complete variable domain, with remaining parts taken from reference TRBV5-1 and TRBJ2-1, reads KAGVTQTPRYLIKTRGQQVTLSCSPISGHRSVSWYQQTPGQGLQFLFEYFSETQRNKGNFPGRFSGRQFSNSRSEMNVSTLELGDSALYLCASTETSGGTEQFFGPGTRLTVL.

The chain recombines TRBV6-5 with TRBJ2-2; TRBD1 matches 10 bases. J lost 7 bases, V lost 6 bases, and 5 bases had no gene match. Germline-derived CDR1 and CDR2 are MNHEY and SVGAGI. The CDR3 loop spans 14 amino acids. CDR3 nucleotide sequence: TGTGCCAGCAGAGACAGGGGGCCGGGCGGGGAGCTGTTTTTT. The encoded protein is CASRDRGPGGELFF.

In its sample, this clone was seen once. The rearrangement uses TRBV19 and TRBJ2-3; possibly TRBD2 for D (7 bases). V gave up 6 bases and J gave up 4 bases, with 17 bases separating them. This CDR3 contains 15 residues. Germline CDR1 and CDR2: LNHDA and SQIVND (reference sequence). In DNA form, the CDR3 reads TGTGCCAGTAGAAATCGGGGGGCCGTCGCAGATACGCAGTATTTT. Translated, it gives CASRNRGAVADTQYF.

The CDR3 loop reads CASKVLGGHNSPLHF. DNA for the CDR3: TGTGCCAGTAAGGTTTTGGGAGGGCATAATTCACCCCTCCACTTT. This chain uses TRBV19 with TRBJ1-6; D not certain. CDR3 length equals 15 residues. Germline assignment: CDR1 LNHDA and CDR2 SQIVND (reference sequence). V lost 7 bases to trimming and J lost 5 bases, with 15 bases between them.

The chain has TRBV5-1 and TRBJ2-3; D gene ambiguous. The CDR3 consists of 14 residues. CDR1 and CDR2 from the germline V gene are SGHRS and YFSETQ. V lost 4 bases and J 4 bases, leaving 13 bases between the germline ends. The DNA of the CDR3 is TGCGCCAGCAGCCCCACTCATCCGGCAGATACGCAGTATTTT. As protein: CASSPTHPADTQYF.

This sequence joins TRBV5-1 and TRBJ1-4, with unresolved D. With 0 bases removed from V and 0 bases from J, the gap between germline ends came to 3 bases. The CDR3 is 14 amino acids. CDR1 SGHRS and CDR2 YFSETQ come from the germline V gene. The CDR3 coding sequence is TGCGCCAGCAGCTTGGATACAACTAATGAAAAACTGTTTTTT. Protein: CASSLDTTNEKLFF.

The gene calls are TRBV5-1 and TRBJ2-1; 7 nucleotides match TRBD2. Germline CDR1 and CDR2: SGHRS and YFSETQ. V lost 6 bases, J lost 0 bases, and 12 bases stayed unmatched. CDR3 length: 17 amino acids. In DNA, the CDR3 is TGCGCCAGCACCCCCGGGAGCGGGGACTACTCCTACAATGAGCAGTTCTTC. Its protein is CASTPGSGDYSYNEQFF.

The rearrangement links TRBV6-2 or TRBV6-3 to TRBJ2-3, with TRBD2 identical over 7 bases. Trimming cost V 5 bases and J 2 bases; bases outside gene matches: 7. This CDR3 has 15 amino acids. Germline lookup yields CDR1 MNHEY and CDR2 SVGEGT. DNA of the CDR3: TGTGCCAGCAGTCTAGCGGAGCGAGCCACAGATACGCAGTATTTT. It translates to CASSLAERATDTQYF.

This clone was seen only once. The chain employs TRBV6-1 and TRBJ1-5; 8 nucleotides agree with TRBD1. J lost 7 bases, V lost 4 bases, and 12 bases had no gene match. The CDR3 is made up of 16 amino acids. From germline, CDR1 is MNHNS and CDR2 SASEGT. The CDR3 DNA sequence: TGTGCCAGCAGTGTATATGGGACAGGAGGAAACCAGCCCCAGCATTTT. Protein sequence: CASSVYGTGGNQPQHF.

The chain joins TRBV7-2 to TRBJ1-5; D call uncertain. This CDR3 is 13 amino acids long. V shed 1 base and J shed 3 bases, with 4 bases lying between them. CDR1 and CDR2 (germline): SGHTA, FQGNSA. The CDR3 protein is CASSLVDNQPQHF. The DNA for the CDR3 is TGTGCCAGCAGCTTAGTAGACAATCAGCCCCAGCATTTT.

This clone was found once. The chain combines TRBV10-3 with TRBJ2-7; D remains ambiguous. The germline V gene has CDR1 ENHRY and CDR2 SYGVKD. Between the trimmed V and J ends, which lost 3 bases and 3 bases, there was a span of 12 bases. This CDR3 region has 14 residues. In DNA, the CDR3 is TGTGCCATCAGTGAATCGGAGACGAACTACGAGCAGTACTTC. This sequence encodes CAISESETNYEQYF.

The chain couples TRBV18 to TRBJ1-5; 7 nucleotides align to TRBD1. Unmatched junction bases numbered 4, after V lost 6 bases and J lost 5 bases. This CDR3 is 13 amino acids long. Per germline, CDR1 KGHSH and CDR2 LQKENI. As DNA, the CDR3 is TGTGCCAGCTCCCTAGACAGGGATCAGCCCCAGCATTTT. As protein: CASSLDRDQPQHF.

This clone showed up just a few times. CDR3 nucleotide sequence: TGTGCCAGCAGCGTAGCCCACAGGGGAAACTATGGCTACACCTTC. Residues: CASSVAHRGNYGYTF. The chain is built from TRBV9 and TRBJ1-2; 7 positions agree with TRBD1. V trimming: 0 bases; J trimming: 2 bases; junction bases outside the gene matches: 4. CDR3 size: 15 residues. Germline V CDR1 and CDR2: SGDLS, YYNGEE.

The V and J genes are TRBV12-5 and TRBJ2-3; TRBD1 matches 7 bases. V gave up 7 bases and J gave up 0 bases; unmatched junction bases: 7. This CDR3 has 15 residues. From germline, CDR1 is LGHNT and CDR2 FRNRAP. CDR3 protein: CASVLGGLSTDTQYF. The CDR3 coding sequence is TGTGCTAGTGTTCTAGGGGGCTTAAGCACAGATACGCAGTATTTT.

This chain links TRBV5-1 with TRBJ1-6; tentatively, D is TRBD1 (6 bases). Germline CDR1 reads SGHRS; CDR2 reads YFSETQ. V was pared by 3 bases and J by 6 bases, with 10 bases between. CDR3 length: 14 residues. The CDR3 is CASSSTGPNSPLHF. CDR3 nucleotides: TGCGCCAGCAGCTCTACAGGGCCTAATTCACCCCTCCACTTT.

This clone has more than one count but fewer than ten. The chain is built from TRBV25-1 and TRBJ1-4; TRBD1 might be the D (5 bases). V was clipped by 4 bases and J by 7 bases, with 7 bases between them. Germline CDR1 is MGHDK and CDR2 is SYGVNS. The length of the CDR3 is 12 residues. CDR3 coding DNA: TGTGCCAGCAGTGGGACACTTGAAAAACTGTTTTTT. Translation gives CASSGTLEKLFF.

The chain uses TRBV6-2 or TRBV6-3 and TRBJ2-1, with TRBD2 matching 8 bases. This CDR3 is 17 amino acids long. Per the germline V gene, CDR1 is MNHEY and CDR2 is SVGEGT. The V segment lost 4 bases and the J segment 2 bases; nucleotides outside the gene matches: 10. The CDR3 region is CASSSPPGLEAYNEQFF. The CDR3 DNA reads TGTGCCAGCAGTTCCCCCCCGGGACTAGAGGCCTACAATGAGCAGTTCTTC.

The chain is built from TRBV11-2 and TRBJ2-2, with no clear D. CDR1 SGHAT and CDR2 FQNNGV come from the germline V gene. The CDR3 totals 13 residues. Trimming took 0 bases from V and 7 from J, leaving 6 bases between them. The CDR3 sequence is CASSLDRVGELFF. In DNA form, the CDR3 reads TGTGCCAGCAGCTTAGACCGTGTCGGGGAGCTGTTTTTT.

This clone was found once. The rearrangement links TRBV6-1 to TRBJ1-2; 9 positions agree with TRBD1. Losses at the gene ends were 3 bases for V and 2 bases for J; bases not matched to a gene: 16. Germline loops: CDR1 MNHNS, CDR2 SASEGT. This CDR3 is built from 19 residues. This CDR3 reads CASSDVRGQGGNRNYGYTF. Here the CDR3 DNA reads TGTGCCAGCAGTGACGTGCGGGGACAGGGAGGGAACAGGAACTATGGCTACACCTTC.

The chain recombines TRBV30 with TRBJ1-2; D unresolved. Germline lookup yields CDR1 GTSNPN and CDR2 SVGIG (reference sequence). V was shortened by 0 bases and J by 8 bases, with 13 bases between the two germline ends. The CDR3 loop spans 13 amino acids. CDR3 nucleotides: TGTGCCTGGAGTGTACGGAGGGCGACGGGCTACACCTTC. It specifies CAWSVRRATGYTF.

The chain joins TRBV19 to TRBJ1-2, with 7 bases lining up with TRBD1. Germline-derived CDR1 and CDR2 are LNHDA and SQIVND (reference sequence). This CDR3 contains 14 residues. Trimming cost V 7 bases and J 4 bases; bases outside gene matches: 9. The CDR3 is CASTGLTGPYGYTF. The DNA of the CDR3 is TGTGCCAGTACGGGGTTGACAGGGCCCTATGGCTACACCTTC.

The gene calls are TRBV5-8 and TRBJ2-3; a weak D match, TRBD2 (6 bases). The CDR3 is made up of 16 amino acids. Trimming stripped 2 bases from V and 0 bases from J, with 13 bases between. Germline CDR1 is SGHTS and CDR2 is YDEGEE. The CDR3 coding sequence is TGTGCCAGCAGCTTACGTTTAGCGGCTAGCACAGATACGCAGTATTTT. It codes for CASSLRLAASTDTQYF.

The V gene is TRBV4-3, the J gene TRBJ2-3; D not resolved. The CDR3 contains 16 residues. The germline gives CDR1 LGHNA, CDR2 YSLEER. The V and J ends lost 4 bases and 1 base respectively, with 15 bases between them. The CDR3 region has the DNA TGCGCCAGCAGCCCCCTGACTCTAGTCGGCACAGATACGCAGTATTTT. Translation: CASSPLTLVGTDTQYF.